This is a list of T cell receptor beta chains from one sample in a study of cytomegalovirus exposure and HLA in healthy donors. Repertoires were generated with immunoSEQ multiplex PCR, while TCRdb's copy carries only in-frame clones and drops some. The data show 180,000 or so clones, around 75% seen once. The sequencing input was PBMCs. These TCRs come from a woman aged 40 to 55 in good health and CMV-seropositive. CDR3s include the opening cysteine and the closing phenylalanine or tryptophan. A D gene is named only where the DNA matches it firmly. Where a row states a size, it is once, few, many or the class of an expanded clone; other rows omit it.

J: TRBJ2-7; size: NA; V: TRBV11-2; D: NA; CDR3: CASSSPELITDYEQYF; DNA: TGTGCCAGCAGCTCCCCCGAACTGATTACCGACTACGAGCAGTACTTC
J: TRBJ2-3; size: once; V: TRBV10-3; D: TRBD1; CDR3: CAISESGQGAIDTQYF; DNA: TGTGCCATCAGTGAGTCCGGACAGGGGGCAATAGATACGCAGTATTTT
J: TRBJ2-5; size: NA; V: TRBV18; D: TRBD2; CDR3: CASSPGTSGMRGETQYF; DNA: TGTGCCAGCTCACCTGGGACTAGCGGGATGCGTGGGGAGACCCAGTACTTC
J: TRBJ2-7; size: NA; V: TRBV5-1; D: NA; CDR3: CASSLGGAGRTYEQYF; DNA: TGCGCCAGCAGCTTGGGTGGGGCAGGCCGGACCTACGAGCAGTACTTC
J: TRBJ2-3; size: NA; V: TRBV10-2; D: TRBD2; CDR3: CASSLYSGRGTDTQYF; DNA: TGCGCCAGCAGTCTATATAGCGGGAGGGGTACAGATACGCAGTATTTT
J: TRBJ1-6; size: NA; V: TRBV7-9; D: NA; CDR3: CASSLGGDGTPLHF; DNA: TGTGCCAGCAGCTTAGGCGGGGATGGGACACCCCTCCACTTT
J: TRBJ1-5; size: NA; V: TRBV28; D: NA; CDR3: CASSSGTSRNQPQHF; DNA: TGTGCCAGCAGTTCCGGGACATCCCGCAATCAGCCCCAGCATTTT
J: TRBJ1-1; size: NA; V: TRBV19; D: NA; CDR3: CASTITGNTEAFF; DNA: TGTGCCAGTACAATAACAGGGAACACTGAAGCTTTCTTT
J: TRBJ1-2; size: NA; V: TRBV2; D: NA; CDR3: CASSFEAPARGGYTF; DNA: TGTGCCAGCAGTTTTGAGGCCCCAGCCCGTGGTGGCTACACCTTC
J: TRBJ1-2; size: NA; V: TRBV7-2; D: TRBD1; CDR3: CASSLRDRDGYTF; DNA: TGTGCCAGCAGCTTAAGGGACAGGGATGGCTACACCTTC
J: TRBJ1-5; size: few; V: TRBV6-6; D: NA; CDR3: CASSYGQGNQPQHF; DNA: TGTGCCAGCAGTTACGGCCAGGGCAATCAGCCCCAGCATTTT